One T cell receptor (beta chain) is described in this entry. The CDR3 is 14 residues long. Germline CDR1 KGHSH, CDR2 LQKENI. V lost 1 base, J lost 9 bases, and 10 bases lay in between. Repertoires were generated with immunoSEQ multiplex PCR, while TCRdb's copy carries only in-frame clones and drops some. This repertoire shows 150,000 to 200,000 clones, around 88% found once; its top ten account for 5.5% to 6%. These data belong to a study of Ad26.COV2.S vaccination and SARS-CoV-2 variants. Specimen: peripheral blood, collected after recovery from COVID-19. The source of this sequence is a human donor who had recovered from COVID-19. J is TRBJ1-6 and V is TRBV18; D unclear. The CDR3, as DNA: TGTGCCAGCTCACCACGGCAGAATACTTCACCCCTCCACTTT. This encodes CASSPRQNTSPLHF.